Presented here are 9 T cell receptor beta chains from one specimen sequenced in a study of T cell clones after liver transplantation. TCRdb's copy holds only in-frame clones and misses some; the assay was immunoSEQ multiplex PCR. The repertoire holds 68,000 or so clones, with around 80% as singletons. Specimen: CD4+ T cells from blood, collected before liver transplant. These receptors were obtained from a human donor who received a liver transplant.

V gene TRBV6-1 combines with J gene TRBJ2-1, with TRBD2 as a possible D gene (6 bases). V was pared by 10 bases and J by 9 bases, with 13 bases between. CDR3 length equals 11 residues. Germline V gene sequence: CDR1 MNHNS, CDR2 SASEGT. The CDR3 DNA sequence: TGTGCCATCCTAGGGAGGATTGAGCAGTTCTTC. Translating it yields CAILGRIEQFF.

The chain combines TRBV7-2 with TRBJ2-1; D ambiguous. Trimming took off 5 bases at V and 10 bases at J, with 15 bases between the two ends. The CDR3 consists of 13 residues. Germline CDR1 is SGHTA and CDR2 is FQGNSA. The DNA of the CDR3 is TGTGCCAGCAGCGGCGACTCAAAACCGGAGCAGTTCTTC. This translates into CASSGDSKPEQFF.

This chain uses TRBV28 with TRBJ2-5; D might be TRBD2 (6 bases). Germline CDR1 reads MDHEN; CDR2 reads SYDVKM. This CDR3 contains 13 residues. V lost 11 bases to trimming and J lost 5 bases, with 18 bases between them. This CDR3 is CALGGALGETQYF. CDR3 DNA sequence: TGTGCCTTAGGCGGGGCCTTGGGGGAGACCCAGTACTTC.

The chain has TRBV28 and TRBJ1-1, with D unclear. V was clipped by 4 bases and J by 1 base, with 13 bases between them. Per the germline V gene, CDR1 is MDHEN and CDR2 is SYDVKM. This CDR3 region has 15 residues. The CDR3 protein is CASSWLGKTNTEAFF. The CDR3 DNA sequence: TGTGCCAGCAGTTGGTTGGGGAAGACGAACACTGAAGCTTTCTTT.

The V and J genes are TRBV5-1 and TRBJ2-3; D not certain. CDR1 is SGHRS and CDR2 is YFSETQ in the germline V gene. The CDR3 loop spans 17 amino acids. The V and J ends lost 0 bases and 0 bases respectively, with 14 bases between them. This chain's CDR3 is CASSLERTLASTDTQYF. In DNA, the CDR3 is TGCGCCAGCAGCTTGGAACGGACCTTGGCTAGCACAGATACGCAGTATTTT.

V is TRBV2 and J is TRBJ2-1; TRBD2 matches 8 bases. CDR1 is SNHLY, CDR2 FYNNEI, per germline. This CDR3 contains 18 residues. J was trimmed by 1 base and V by 3 bases; bases with no gene match: 11. CDR3 bases: TGTGCCAGCAGTGACCCAGCGGGAGTTGGGGATTCCTACAATGAGCAGTTCTTC. It translates to CASSDPAGVGDSYNEQFF.

There are a few counts of this clone. V is TRBV6-5 and J is TRBJ1-1; D might be TRBD1 (5 bases). The germline gives CDR1 MNHEY, CDR2 SVGAGI. V lost 8 bases and J 3 bases, leaving 13 bases between the germline ends. This CDR3 region has 13 residues. CDR3 coding DNA: TGTGCCAGCGGGGTGGGGGGATACACTGAAGCTTTCTTT. As protein: CASGVGGYTEAFF.

The chain has TRBV4-2 and TRBJ2-7; the D is unclear. Looked up from germline, CDR1 is LGHNA and CDR2 is YNFKEQ. CDR3 length: 13 amino acids. V was pared by 5 bases and J by 5 bases, with 13 bases between. DNA for the CDR3: TGTGCCAGCAGCGATTTCCCGAAGAACGAGCAGTACTTC. It codes for CASSDFPKNEQYF.

The chain combines TRBV7-3 with TRBJ2-3, with D possibly TRBD2 on 5 matching bases. Germline CDR1 is SGHTA and CDR2 is FQGTGA. V lost 5 bases and J lost 9, with 18 bases in between. CDR3 length: 14 amino acids. This CDR3 is CASSPTKDLTTQYF. The CDR3 nucleotides are TGTGCCAGCAGCCCCACTAAGGACTTGACAACGCAGTATTTT.